These T cell receptor beta chains were read from a single sample in a study of glioma-infiltrating T cells. Via MiXCR, TCRdb re-called the multiplex PCR reads, giving one row per CDR3 protein. The table lists 150,000 or so distinct CDR3 sequences, approximately 40% of them singletons. Sequencing input: glioma tissue, nonneoplastic brain tissue, or PBMCs (not recorded which). The receptors derive from a human donor with low-grade glioma or glioblastoma, undergoing nonglioma brain surgery, or in good health (not recorded which). The CDR3 runs from the conserved cysteine through the conserved F or W. The D gene is left open where the match is weak. Only some rows state a clone size, as once, few, many or a class for expanded clones.

V: TRBV27
size: NA
J: TRBJ1-1
D: TRBD1
DNA: TGTGCCAGCAGTTCGGACAGGGGCAACACTGAAGCTTTCTTT
CDR3: CASSSDRGNTEAFF

V: TRBV6-4
size: NA
J: TRBJ2-3
D: NA
DNA: TGTGCCAGCAGTGACGGTCAGAGCGCAGATACGCAGTATTTT
CDR3: CASSDGQSADTQYF

V: TRBV7-2
size: NA
J: TRBJ1-1
D: NA
DNA: TGTGCCAGCAGTCAGGACAACACTGAAGCTTTCTTT
CDR3: CASSQDNTEAFF

V: TRBV7-9
size: few
J: TRBJ2-1
D: NA
DNA: TGTGCCAGCAGCCCCTACCTCAGTAACAATGAGCAGTTCTTC
CDR3: CASSPYLSNNEQFF

V: TRBV27
size: few
J: TRBJ1-5
D: TRBD1
DNA: TGTGCCAGCAGTTTGTTGGGACAGTTTAGCAATCAGCCCCAGCATTTT
CDR3: CASSLLGQFSNQPQHF

V: TRBV20-1
size: few
J: TRBJ1-1
D: NA
DNA: TGCAGTGCTCCAGTGGGGAACACTGAAGCTTTCTTT
CDR3: CSAPVGNTEAFF

V: TRBV20-1
size: NA
J: TRBJ1-4
D: NA
DNA: TGCAGTGCTACACCGGACGCCGAAGAAAAACTGTTTTTT
CDR3: CSATPDAEEKLFF

V: TRBV20-1
size: NA
J: TRBJ2-1
D: NA
DNA: TGCAGTGCTGAGGAAAGGACCTCCTACAATGAGCAGTTCTTC
CDR3: CSAEERTSYNEQFF

V: TRBV6-2/TRBV6-3
size: few
J: TRBJ2-7
D: NA
DNA: TGTGCCAGCAGCCCCTTGGAAGCCTACGAGCAGTACTTC
CDR3: CASSPLEAYEQYF

V: TRBV27
size: few
J: TRBJ1-4
D: TRBD1
DNA: TGTGCCAGCAGTTTAAGCTTCAGGGGGGCTAATGAAAAACTGTTTTTT
CDR3: CASSLSFRGANEKLFF

V: TRBV12-3/TRBV12-4
size: few
J: TRBJ1-1
D: NA
DNA: TGTGCCATCAGCGGAACAGTTAACACTGAAGCTTTCTTT
CDR3: CAISGTVNTEAFF

V: TRBV2
size: NA
J: TRBJ2-1
D: TRBD1
DNA: TGTGCCAGCAGTCCCGGACAGGGAAGTCAGTTCTTC
CDR3: CASSPGQGSQFF

V: TRBV7-2
size: medium-sized
J: TRBJ1-1
D: TRBD1
DNA: TGTGCCAGCAGCTCAACCGGGACAGTCAACACTGAAGCTTTCTTT
CDR3: CASSSTGTVNTEAFF

V: TRBV20-1
size: NA
J: TRBJ2-7
D: TRBD1
DNA: TGCAGTGCTAGAGAATGGGACAGGGGTTCCTACGAGCAGTACTTC
CDR3: CSAREWDRGSYEQYF

V: TRBV2
size: NA
J: TRBJ2-7
D: TRBD1
DNA: TGTGCCAGCACCGGACAGGGAACCTACGAGCAGTACTTC
CDR3: CASTGQGTYEQYF

V: TRBV6-2/TRBV6-3
size: NA
J: TRBJ2-7
D: NA
DNA: TGTGCCAGCAGTTACACTAGCCCTCAAGGGGAGCAGTACTTC
CDR3: CASSYTSPQGEQYF

V: TRBV6-2/TRBV6-3
size: NA
J: TRBJ1-2
D: NA
DNA: TGTGCCAGCAGTGGCCGGACGGTTAACTATGGCTACACCTTC
CDR3: CASSGRTVNYGYTF

V: TRBV20-1
size: NA
J: TRBJ2-4
D: TRBD1
DNA: TGCAGTGCTAGAGATACAGGGGGCGGAAGGGCCAAAAACATTCAGTACTTC
CDR3: CSARDTGGGRAKNIQYF

V: TRBV4-1
size: NA
J: TRBJ1-5
D: NA
DNA: TGCGCCAGCAGCCAAGACCAGGAAAGCAATCAGCCCCAGCATTTT
CDR3: CASSQDQESNQPQHF

V: TRBV6-1
size: many
J: TRBJ2-1
D: NA
DNA: TGTGCCAGCAGTCCGGGACTTCTGGAGCAGTTCTTC
CDR3: CASSPGLLEQFF

V: TRBV7-2
size: NA
J: TRBJ2-7
D: NA
DNA: TGTGCCAGCACCCCTCGGGCGGGACTCTACGAGCAGTACTTC
CDR3: CASTPRAGLYEQYF

V: TRBV12-5
size: NA
J: TRBJ2-7
D: NA
DNA: TGTGCTAGTGGTCTGACAGGTTTCTACGAGCAGTACTTC
CDR3: CASGLTGFYEQYF

V: TRBV12-3/TRBV12-4
size: NA
J: TRBJ2-1
D: NA
DNA: TGTGCCAGCAGTTCCCGAGGGACTCCCCCCGTCAATGAGCAGTTCTTC
CDR3: CASSSRGTPPVNEQFF

V: TRBV27
size: many
J: TRBJ2-5
D: NA
DNA: TGTGCCAGCAGACTGATAGGGACTCAGGAGACCCAGTACTTC
CDR3: CASRLIGTQETQYF

V: TRBV10-3
size: few
J: TRBJ1-4
D: NA
DNA: TGTGCCATCAGCCCGAATAATGAAAAACTGTTTTTT
CDR3: CAISPNNEKLFF

V: TRBV12-3/TRBV12-4
size: once
J: TRBJ1-5
D: TRBD1
DNA: TGTGCCAGCAGTTTCTCACAGGGGGCGGGCAATCAGCCCCAGCATTTT
CDR3: CASSFSQGAGNQPQHF

V: TRBV6-1
size: NA
J: TRBJ2-2
D: NA
DNA: TGTGCCAGCAGTCCAGGGGAATTGGACACCGGGGAGCTGTTTTTT
CDR3: CASSPGELDTGELFF

V: TRBV4-3
size: NA
J: TRBJ2-7
D: TRBD2
DNA: TGCGCCAGCAGCCAAGGTCTAGCGGGGAACGAGCAGTACTTC
CDR3: CASSQGLAGNEQYF

V: TRBV6-5
size: NA
J: TRBJ1-5
D: NA
DNA: TGCGCCGGCAGTCCAGGGATTCAGCCCCAGCATTTT
CDR3: CAGSPGIQPQHF

V: TRBV27
size: many
J: TRBJ2-7
D: NA
DNA: TGTGCCAGCAGTTTATCGGTCAGCTACGAGCAGTACTTC
CDR3: CASSLSVSYEQYF

V: TRBV6-1
size: NA
J: TRBJ2-1
D: TRBD2
DNA: TGTGCCAGCAGAATGCTAGCGGGAAAGAATGAGCAGTTCTTC
CDR3: CASRMLAGKNEQFF

V: TRBV6-1
size: few
J: TRBJ2-1
D: NA
DNA: TGTGCCAGCAGGAGGGCAACGACGGAAGCCTACAATGAGCAGTTCTTC
CDR3: CASRRATTEAYNEQFF

V: TRBV6-2/TRBV6-3
size: few
J: TRBJ2-7
D: NA
DNA: TGTGCCAGCAGTTACTCGCCCAGAAGTTCCTACGAGCAGTACTTC
CDR3: CASSYSPRSSYEQYF

V: TRBV25-1
size: few
J: TRBJ2-1
D: NA
DNA: TGTGCCCGCACGAAAAAAAGGACCGCTCCACATGAGCAGTTCTTC
CDR3: CARTKKRTAPHEQFF

V: TRBV11-2
size: NA
J: TRBJ1-3
D: NA
DNA: TGTGCCAGCAGCTTAGAAAGACAGAATGCCATATATTTT
CDR3: CASSLERQNAIYF